This TCR beta chain appears in the sequencing data of a study of blood T cell repertoires in COVID-19. This clone was detected once. The CDR3 spans 14 residues. Trimming took 0 bases from V and 4 from J, leaving 9 bases between them. From germline, CDR1 is SGHRS and CDR2 YFSETQ. Using immunoSEQ multiplex PCR, the repertoire was profiled, and TCRdb retains in-frame clones only, with some absent. Of approximately 120,000 clones detected, around 85% appear once; the ten largest clones hold around 3.2%. The sequencing sample was made of peripheral blood. This clonotype was sampled from a woman aged 80 or over with COVID-19, enrolled during active disease. The chain couples TRBV5-1 to TRBJ2-3; no firm D call. CDR3 in DNA: TGCGCCAGCAGCTTGGCGGGTTTGCCAGATACGCAGTATTTT. Its protein is CASSLAGLPDTQYF.